This T cell receptor (beta chain) was captured in a study of cytomegalovirus exposure and HLA in healthy donors. It was with 60 Vbeta and 13 Jbeta primers that the PCR ran. Repertoires were generated with immunoSEQ multiplex PCR, while TCRdb's copy carries only in-frame clones and drops some. Here the sample spans about 160,000 clones, approximately 72% being singletons. Points from the study as a whole: Per published reports, the classifier diagnosed cytomegalovirus status with high specificity and sensitivity.

Regarding this clone: Its antigen is unidentified.

The CDR3 spans 18 residues. V was trimmed by 2 bases and J by 5 bases, leaving 22 bases between them. Germline CDR1 and CDR2: ENHRY and SYGVKD. The TCR was taken from a female donor in good health and CMV-seronegative. The rearrangement joins TRBV10-3 to TRBJ1-5; tentatively, D is TRBD1 (5 bases). Sequences were obtained from PBMCs. For the CDR3, the DNA is TGTGCCATCAGTGAGGAGGATGGGGGGTTTAATCGCGATCAGCCCCAGCATTTT. Translated, it gives CAISEEDGGFNRDQPQHF.